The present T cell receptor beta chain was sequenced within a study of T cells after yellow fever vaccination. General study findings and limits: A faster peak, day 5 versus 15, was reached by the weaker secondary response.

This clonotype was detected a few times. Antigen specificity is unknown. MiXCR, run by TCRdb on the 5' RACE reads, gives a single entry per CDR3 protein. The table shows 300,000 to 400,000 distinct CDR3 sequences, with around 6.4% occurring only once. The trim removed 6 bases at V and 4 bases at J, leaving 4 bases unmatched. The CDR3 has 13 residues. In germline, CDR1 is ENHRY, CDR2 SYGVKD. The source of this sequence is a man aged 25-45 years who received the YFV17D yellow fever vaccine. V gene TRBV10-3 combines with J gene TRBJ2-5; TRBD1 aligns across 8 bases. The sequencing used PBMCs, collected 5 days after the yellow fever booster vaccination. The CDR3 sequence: CAISRTGRETQYF. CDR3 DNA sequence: TGTGCCATCAGCCGGACAGGGCGAGAGACCCAGTACTTC.